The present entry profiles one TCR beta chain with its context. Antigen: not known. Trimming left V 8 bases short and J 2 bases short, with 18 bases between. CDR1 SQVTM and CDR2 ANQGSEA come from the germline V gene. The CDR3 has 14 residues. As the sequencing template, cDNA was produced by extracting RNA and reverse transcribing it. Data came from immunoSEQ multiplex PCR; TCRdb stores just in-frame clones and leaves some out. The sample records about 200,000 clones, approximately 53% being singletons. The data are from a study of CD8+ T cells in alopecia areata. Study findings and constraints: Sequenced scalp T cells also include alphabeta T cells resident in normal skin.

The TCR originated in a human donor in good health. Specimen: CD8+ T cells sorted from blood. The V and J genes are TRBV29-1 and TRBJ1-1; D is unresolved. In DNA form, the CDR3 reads TGCAGCCTCATCACGGGATCCCCAAACACTGAAGCTTTCTTT. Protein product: CSLITGSPNTEAFF.